These 21 T cell receptor beta chains came from one sample sequenced in a study of beta chain features in type 1 diabetes. Of the isolated RNA, all was reverse transcribed, and so the sequenced material was expressed TCRB transcripts. This table comes from immunoSEQ multiplex PCR, and its TCRdb copy is limited to in-frame clones, with some not included. The sample records under 900,000 clones, about a sixth being singletons. The sequencing sample was made of naive CD4+ T cells from blood. The source is a woman between 18 and 29 years old in good health.

The V and J genes are TRBV7-2 and TRBJ1-1; no clear D. Deletions cut 4 bases from V and 10 bases from J, with 13 bases between. Germline V gene lookup returns CDR1 SGHTA and CDR2 FQGNSA. The CDR3 loop spans 12 amino acids. CDR3 in DNA: TGTGCCAGCAGCTCTCTCGGGTGGGGAGCTTTCTTT. This sequence encodes CASSSLGWGAFF.

The chain couples TRBV5-5 to TRBJ2-7; 8 bases agree with TRBD1. CDR1 is SGHKS, CDR2 YYEKEE, per germline (reference sequence). The length of the CDR3 is 15 residues. With V trimmed by 1 base and J by 4 bases, 7 bases remained unmatched. CDR3 nucleotide sequence: TGTGCCAGCAGCTTGATGGGACAGGAGTATTACGAGCAGTACTTC. It specifies CASSLMGQEYYEQYF.

The gene calls are TRBV29-1 and TRBJ1-1; weak D call: TRBD1 (6 bases). Germline CDR1 is SQVTM and CDR2 is ANQGSEA. The CDR3 consists of 14 residues. V gave up 1 base and J gave up 5 bases, with 14 bases separating them. The CDR3 here is CSVEVTGRGTEAFF. As DNA, the CDR3 is TGCAGCGTTGAAGTCACAGGGCGAGGGACTGAAGCTTTCTTT.

The chain employs TRBV28 and TRBJ1-1; 7 nucleotides line up with TRBD1. In germline, CDR1 is MDHEN, CDR2 SYDVKM. The trim removed 5 bases at V and 14 bases at J, leaving 20 bases unmatched. This CDR3 region has 15 residues. CDR3 nucleotides: TGTGCCAGCAGTGACTCCGGGACAGTTAAAGCAAAAAGCTTCTTT. Encoded protein: CASSDSGTVKAKSFF.

This sequence joins TRBV7-2 and TRBJ2-3, with a tentative D call TRBD1 (6 bases). The CDR3 covers 15 residues. V lost 2 bases to trimming and J lost 4 bases, with 13 bases between them. In germline, CDR1 is SGHTA, CDR2 FQGNSA. The CDR3 DNA is TGTGCCAGCAGCTTACGCAGGGGCGCGGCAGATACGCAGTATTTT. This encodes CASSLRRGAADTQYF.

This clone came up a few times. The chain joins TRBV7-2 to TRBJ2-3; 9 nucleotides match TRBD2. Germline V gene data show CDR1 as SGHTA and CDR2 as FQGNSA. Trimming at V came to 3 bases and at J to 4 bases, leaving 5 bases not matched to a gene. The CDR3 runs to 15 residues. CDR3 nucleotide sequence: TGTGCCAGCAGCTTGGGCGGGAGGGGGGCAGATACGCAGTATTTT. This codes for CASSLGGRGADTQYF.

This clone turned up a few times. V usage is TRBV4-2 and J usage is TRBJ1-2, with 7 bases aligning to TRBD1. The V segment lost 4 bases and the J segment 4 bases; nucleotides outside the gene matches: 0. Germline-derived CDR1 and CDR2 are LGHNA and YNFKEQ. The CDR3 length is 12 residues. The CDR3 region has the DNA TGTGCCAGCAGCCGGGACAGCTATGGCTACACCTTC. Its protein product is CASSRDSYGYTF.

The chain has TRBV7-2 and TRBJ2-7, with 8 bases lining up with TRBD2. This CDR3 region has 13 residues. The germline V gene encodes CDR1 SGHTA and CDR2 FQGNSA. Unmatched junction bases numbered 2, after V lost 5 bases and J lost 2 bases. CDR3 bases: TGTGCCAGCAGCAGCGGGAGTACCTACGAGCAGTACTTC. Its protein product is CASSSGSTYEQYF.

V gene TRBV18 combines with J gene TRBJ1-1; D remains unclear. The germline V gene has CDR1 KGHSH and CDR2 LQKENI. The CDR3 is made up of 15 amino acids. Trimming stripped 3 bases from V and 0 bases from J, with 11 bases between. Written as DNA, the CDR3 is TGTGCCAGCTCACCTTTAGAGGCCTTGAACACTGAAGCTTTCTTT. This sequence encodes CASSPLEALNTEAFF.

The genes are TRBV19 and TRBJ1-2; 9 bases map to TRBD1. Losses at the gene ends were 5 bases for V and 6 bases for J; bases not matched to a gene: 10. This CDR3 has 15 amino acids. Germline-derived CDR1 and CDR2 are LNHDA and SQIVND (reference sequence). CDR3 amino acids: CASSPGQGRWNGYTF. The DNA for the CDR3 is TGTGCCAGTAGTCCAGGACAGGGGCGTTGGAATGGCTACACCTTC.

The chain joins TRBV5-4 to TRBJ2-7; D remains unclear. This CDR3 spans 14 amino acids. CDR1 and CDR2 (germline): SGHNT, YYREEE (reference sequence). Trimming removed 5 bases at V and 2 bases at J, with 14 bases between. This CDR3 reads CASRSSVKAYEQYF. Written as DNA, the CDR3 is TGTGCCAGCAGATCGAGTGTAAAGGCCTACGAGCAGTACTTC.

This clone has just a few counts. The chain is built from TRBV19 and TRBJ2-2; D possibly uses TRBD1 or TRBD2 (5 bases each). The V end was cut by 2 bases, the J end by 4 bases, with 8 bases between. Per germline, CDR1 LNHDA and CDR2 SQIVND (reference sequence). CDR3 length equals 14 residues. The CDR3 DNA reads TGTGCCAGTAGTATAATGGGGACCACCGGGGAGCTGTTTTTT. As protein: CASSIMGTTGELFF.

This clone turned up a few times. The sample contains more than one DNA sequence encoding this CDR3. The chain couples TRBV20-1 to TRBJ2-3; D is unclear. CDR1 is DFQATT and CDR2 is SNEGSKA in the germline V gene (reference sequence). The CDR3 sequence is 10 residues long. Trimming removed 4 bases at V and 2 bases at J, with 1 base between. DNA of the CDR3: TGCAGTGCTATCACAGATACGCAGTATTTT. Protein: CSAITDTQYF.

This chain connects TRBV11-1 to TRBJ2-3, with a tentative D call TRBD1 (6 bases). V was trimmed by 6 bases and J by 0 bases, leaving 13 bases between them. Germline lookup yields CDR1 SGHAT and CDR2 FQDESV (reference sequence). The CDR3 has 15 amino acids. The CDR3 DNA reads as TGTGCCAGCAGATCGCGGACAGCTAGCACAGATACGCAGTATTTT. Protein sequence: CASRSRTASTDTQYF. Filled out from reference TRBV11-1 and TRBJ2-3, the complete variable domain reads EAEVAQSPRYKITEKSQAVAFWCDPISGHATLYWYRQILGQGPELLVQFQDESVVDDSQLPKDRFSAERLKGVDSTLKIQPAELGDSAMYLCASRSRTASTDTQYFGPGTRLTVL.

The table lists this clone with a few counts. The chain recombines TRBV5-1 with TRBJ2-4, with D hard to call. V dropped 5 bases and J dropped 6 bases, with 9 bases sitting between them. The CDR3 runs to 12 residues. Germline values: CDR1 SGHRS, CDR2 YFSETQ. The CDR3 sequence is CASSFLGNIQYF. In nucleotides, the CDR3 is TGCGCCAGCAGTTTCTTAGGAAACATTCAGTACTTC. Full variable domain (outside the CDR3, taken from reference TRBV5-1 and TRBJ2-4): KAGVTQTPRYLIKTRGQQVTLSCSPISGHRSVSWYQQTPGQGLQFLFEYFSETQRNKGNFPGRFSGRQFSNSRSEMNVSTLELGDSALYLCASSFLGNIQYFGAGTRLSVL.

This sequence joins TRBV20-1 and TRBJ2-3; the D gene is possibly TRBD1 (6 bases). Germline V gene sequence: CDR1 DFQATT, CDR2 SNEGSKA (reference sequence). Trimming took off 3 bases at V and 7 bases at J, with 8 bases between the two ends. The CDR3 has 11 residues. CDR3 protein: CSASQGYTQYF. The CDR3 coding sequence is TGCAGTGCTAGTCAGGGGTATACGCAGTATTTT.

This clone was picked up a small number of times. This chain connects TRBV15 to TRBJ2-6, with D maybe TRBD1 (6 bases). Per germline, CDR1 LNHNV and CDR2 YYDKDF (reference sequence). This CDR3 is 17 amino acids long. The germline V and J ends were trimmed by 0 bases and 8 bases, with 17 bases remaining between them. The CDR3 sequence is CATSRDSRGFVTNVLTF. The CDR3 DNA follows: TGTGCCACCAGCAGAGATAGTAGGGGGTTTGTGACCAACGTCCTGACTTTC.

This clone was counted only a few times. CDR3 sequence reads: CASRRDSLAKNIQYF. The CDR3, as DNA: TGTGCCAGCAGGAGGGATAGCTTGGCCAAAAACATTCAGTACTTC. The chain joins TRBV6-5 to TRBJ2-4; D might be TRBD2 (5 bases). V gave up 6 bases and J gave up 1 base, with 13 bases separating them. The CDR3 is 15 residues long. Per the germline V gene, CDR1 is MNHEY and CDR2 is SVGAGI.

The V gene is TRBV5-4, the J gene TRBJ2-7, with 7 nucleotides matching TRBD2. The CDR3 is made up of 14 amino acids. Trimming at V came to 2 bases and at J to 2 bases, leaving 4 bases not matched to a gene. From germline, CDR1 is SGHNT and CDR2 YYREEE (reference sequence). CDR3 coding DNA: TGTGCCAGCAGCTTTCCGGGAGGACCCTACGAGCAGTACTTC. Its translation: CASSFPGGPYEQYF.

The DNA of the CDR3 is TGTGCCAGCAGCACCGGGACGCTGAGCTATGGCTACACCTTC. This gives the protein CASSTGTLSYGYTF. The chain carries TRBV5-5 and TRBJ1-2; D may be TRBD1 (5 bases). The CDR3 is 14 amino acids. V was trimmed by 4 bases and J by 4 bases, leaving 14 bases between them. CDR1 and CDR2 (germline): SGHKS, YYEKEE (reference sequence).

The chain combines TRBV7-3 with TRBJ2-1; 8 bases are shared with TRBD1. The germline gives CDR1 SGHTA, CDR2 FQGTGA. The CDR3 has 14 amino acids. V was clipped by 2 bases and J by 10 bases; unmatched bases: 7. The CDR3 DNA sequence: TGTGCCAGCAGCTTAGGCAGGGGGCGCGGGGAGCAGTTCTTC. It translates to CASSLGRGRGEQFF.